This TCR beta chain comes out of a study of blood T cell repertoires in COVID-19 (dated by TCRdb to about 2020). About the investigation overall: Collaborator samples came from the United States, Italy and Spain and covered acute and convalescent phases of COVID-19. The prospective study material was composed of cDNA or gDNA derived from T cells, B-cell-depleted T cells, or PBMCs. The dataset comprised deeply sampled blood TCRbeta repertoires from subjects exposed to, actively infected with, or recovered from COVID-19. The repertoires were released in a freely available public database meant as a resource for research on the immune response to SARS-CoV-2. Samples came from the ongoing ImmuneRACE study (first 160 participants) plus 1,254 subjects from 6 global collaborators. Nearly every sample came with metadata listing a de-identified subject ID, COVID-19 status, age in years and sex. Where available, HLA class I and class II types were taken from metadata supplied by the sample provider and were not determined by assay-based typing.

TCRbeta CDR3 regions were amplified from genomic DNA using the immunoSEQ Assay, a bias-controlled multiplex PCR. Per the original workflow: Within the assay, amplification of reference gene primers was used to estimate how many nucleated cells each sample contained. Sequence reads were collapsed and filtered to measure the absolute abundance of every unique TCRbeta CDR3 rearrangement. For each sample, productive Simpson clonality was calculated as the square root of Simpson's diversity index over productive rearrangements. TCRdb carries this immuneACCESS record with in-frame sequences only. Its versions omit some clonotypes, under half of them owing to an unresolved V gene in the studies checked, with the rest unexplained. V and J calls plus clone size are reproduced from that table; the DNA served to infer D and trimming. For this sample the table gives about 240,000 clones, of which approximately 84% were detected only once. In total, the top ten clones hold 4% to 4.5% of the sample.

Study-wide conclusions, independent of this receptor: The quantity of clinical and demographic metadata differed by source and by participant and was supplied without curation.

Deletion took 5 bases off V and 6 bases off J, with a span of 10 bases between the germline ends. CDR1 and CDR2, per the germline V gene (reference sequence), are DFQATT and SNEGSKA. There are 11 amino acids in the CDR3, from cysteine to phenylalanine inclusive. Solely the CDR3 DNA is kept, with 33 bases framed from the first base. Each collaborating institution followed its own protocols to collect whole blood in K2EDTA tubes. For TCRbeta analysis, collaborator samples were shipped as frozen whole blood, as isolated PBMCs, or as DNA extracted from either sample type. As for this clone: The clone's antigen remains unknown. Base-call qualities are not available, and no considerably larger clone is one nucleotide away.

The rearranged segments are TRBV20-1 and TRBJ1-1; confidence is insufficient to name the D gene. The sample comprised peripheral blood. The origin of this receptor is a man over 45 with acute or convalescent COVID-19. The CDR3 loop reads CSAEQPPEAFF. The nucleotide sequence is TGCAGTGCTGAGCAACCACCTGAAGCTTTCTTT.